The TCR beta chain described here comes from a study of blood T cell repertoires in COVID-19. Study as a whole: There were acute and convalescent COVID-19 samples, and they came from the United States, Italy and Spain. From T cells, B-cell-depleted T cells, or PBMCs came the material, which was cDNA or gDNA.

Trimming at V came to 7 bases and at J to 6 bases, leaving 5 bases not matched to a gene. This CDR3 region has 13 residues. Germline CDR1 is SGHAT and CDR2 is FQDESV (reference sequence). Libraries were prepared by immunoSEQ multiplex PCR; TCRdb keeps only in-frame clonotypes and omits some of them. The sample has about 200,000 clones, 87% seen once. The source material was PBMCs or T cells enriched from blood (not recorded which). V usage is TRBV11-1 and J usage is TRBJ2-2; TRBD1 matches 7 bases. This TCR was sampled from a woman aged 25-40 years who had recovered from COVID-19. The CDR3 region has the DNA TGTGCCAGCACACAGGGGACCCCCGGGGAGCTGTTTTTT. Amino acids: CASTQGTPGELFF.